Below, 10 T cell receptor beta chains from the same sample are listed, as sequenced in a study of blood T cell repertoires in COVID-19. Repertoires were generated with immunoSEQ multiplex PCR, while TCRdb's copy carries only in-frame clones and drops some. The table includes hundreds of thousands of clones, about 90% detected once. Sequenced input: peripheral blood. The source of these receptors is a woman aged 25 to 39 with COVID-19, enrolled during active disease.

The genes are TRBV6-6 and TRBJ2-3; tentatively, D is TRBD2 (5 bases). CDR3 length: 16 amino acids. The ends were cut back, 0 bases at V and 0 bases at J, with 10 bases in the middle. Germline CDR1 is MNHNY and CDR2 is SVGAGI (reference sequence). The chain's CDR3 is CASSYSNRGSTDTQYF. CDR3 nucleotide sequence: TGTGCCAGCAGTTACTCGAATCGAGGGAGCACAGATACGCAGTATTTT.

The V gene is TRBV28, the J gene TRBJ2-7, with 8 positions matching TRBD1. The CDR3 runs to 13 residues. Per the germline V gene, CDR1 is MDHEN and CDR2 is SYDVKM. The junction had 4 bases not matched to a gene; V was cut back by 5 bases and J by 4 bases. CDR3 loop: CASSPGGSYEQYV. The CDR3 DNA follows: TGTGCCAGCAGTCCAGGGGGCTCGTACGAGCAGTACGTC.

In its sample, this clone was seen many times. The chain joins TRBV6-4 to TRBJ2-1; weak D call: TRBD2 (7 bases). Germline lookup yields CDR1 MRHNA and CDR2 SNTAGT. Trimming stripped 0 bases from V and 7 bases from J, with 13 bases between. The CDR3 length is 15 residues. The CDR3 loop is CASSDSAGARNEQFF. CDR3 in DNA: TGTGCCAGCAGTGACTCGGCGGGGGCCCGGAATGAGCAGTTCTTC.

In its sample, this clone was seen a few times. The chain joins TRBV18 to TRBJ2-7, with 12 nucleotides matching TRBD2. CDR3 length: 16 residues. The junction had 8 bases not matched to a gene; V was cut back by 3 bases and J by 5 bases. Per the germline V gene, CDR1 is KGHSH and CDR2 is LQKENI. CDR3 sequence: CASSPLAGGRNDEQYF. CDR3 bases: TGTGCCAGCTCACCTCTAGCGGGGGGGCGAAATGACGAGCAGTACTTC.

The genes are TRBV7-9 and TRBJ2-2; D gene unclear. Germline V lookup: CDR1 SEHNR, CDR2 FQNEAQ (reference sequence). V lost 8 bases and J lost 5, with 18 bases in between. The CDR3 spans 15 residues. In DNA, the CDR3 is TGTGCCAGCGGCTCGACTCGGGTCCTTACCGGGGAGCTGTTTTTT. Protein product: CASGSTRVLTGELFF.

This chain links TRBV19 with TRBJ1-2; D may be TRBD1 (6 bases). Germline V CDR1 and CDR2: LNHDA, SQIVND (reference sequence). CDR3 length equals 15 residues. Trimming shortened V by 6 bases and J by 7 bases, and 21 bases separated the two germline ends. The CDR3 nucleotides are TGTGCCAGTAGGACAGGCCCAGGGCCCATCCGTGGCTACACCTTC. Translating gives CASRTGPGPIRGYTF.

The chain links TRBV27 to TRBJ2-1; D is perhaps TRBD1 (5 bases). Trimming stripped 0 bases from V and 1 base from J, with 10 bases between. The CDR3 is 16 amino acids. Germline V lookup: CDR1 MNHEY, CDR2 SMNVEV (reference sequence). Here the CDR3 DNA reads TGTGCCAGCAGTTTATCTGTGACAGAGTCCTACAATGAGCAGTTCTTC. It encodes CASSLSVTESYNEQFF.

In its sample, this clone was seen once. This chain links TRBV11-2 with TRBJ1-2, with D unresolved. Germline loops: CDR1 SGHAT, CDR2 FQNNGV. The CDR3 totals 14 residues. Trimming removed 0 bases at V and 3 bases at J, with 8 bases between. In nucleotides, the CDR3 is TGTGCCAGCAGCTTAGACTTACGGTACTATGGCTACACCTTC. Protein: CASSLDLRYYGYTF.

This chain uses TRBV14 with TRBJ1-2, with D unresolved. The CDR3 length is 15 residues. Germline V gives CDR1 SGHDN, CDR2 FVKESK. V was clipped by 6 bases and J by 4 bases, with 18 bases between them. The CDR3 sequence is CASRPSGSTLYGYTF. The CDR3, as DNA: TGTGCCAGCAGGCCCTCCGGGTCTACCCTCTATGGCTACACCTTC.

The V gene is TRBV4-1, the J gene TRBJ2-1, with TRBD2 as a possible D gene (7 bases). This CDR3 comprises 14 residues. The germline V and J ends were trimmed by 1 base and 6 bases, with 10 bases remaining between them. The germline gives CDR1 MGHRA, CDR2 YSYEKL. The CDR3: CASSQVGGGNEQFF. The CDR3 region has the DNA TGCGCCAGCAGCCAAGTGGGAGGGGGCAATGAGCAGTTCTTC.